This TCR beta chain comes out of a study of response to subunit inactivated influenza vaccine (dated by TCRdb to 2016 to 2018). General notes on the study: To follow how T cells responded to a trivalent subunit inactivated influenza vaccine, the researchers relied on deep quantitative profiling of the T cell receptor repertoire. Overall results and qualifications from the work: It was suggested by the authors that each seasonal influenza vaccination may recruit only a limited number of new T cells.

In its sample, this clonotype was seen a few times. Its antigen specificity is not known. The input lacks base qualities; no much larger clone sits a single base away. The library was obtained by RT-PCR. The listed sequencing device is Illumina HiSeq 2500. Through fastp at Q25 and MiXCR, TCRdb rebuilt clones from the public reads, retaining in-frame beta chains. Every CDR3 protein is listed once, alongside the most common genes and DNA of its rows. Here the sample has 860,000 or so distinct CDR3 sequences; around 21% occur a single time. Clones ranked in the top ten supply roughly 10% of the sample. According to the germline V gene, CDR1 reads SQVTM and CDR2 reads ANQGSEA. The CDR3 numbers 10 residues from cysteine through phenylalanine. Of all the DNA, just the CDR3 is kept, 30 bases in frame from base 1. The V end loses 7 bases and the J end loses 5 bases, and a stretch of 8 bases separates them.

The receptor comes from a man aged 45-65 years who received an inactivated influenza vaccine. Donor details come from another sample of the same person, matched by shared clones. The sample in question was PBMCs from blood, obtained 5 to 6 days after vaccination. In this chain, TRBV29-1 is recombined with TRBJ1-1, with the D segment identity uncertain. The nucleotide sequence reads TGCAGCGGAGAAGGAACTGAAGCTTTCTTT. It is translated as CSGEGTEAFF.